This record looks at one T cell receptor (beta chain) sequence and its context. Its specificity is not known. This CDR3 region has 15 residues. Germline CDR1 SGHNT, CDR2 YYREEE (reference sequence). V shed 5 bases, J shed 5 bases, and the junction held 12 bases outside the gene matches. Sequenced by immunoSEQ multiplex PCR; TCRdb stores in-frame clones only, minus some. The table includes 2 million to 2.5 million clones, approximately 93% detected once. Recent acute infections and vaccinations were absent in the healthy HIV-negative adult donors. These data originate in a study of shared clonotypes between healthy human individuals. The study's findings and limits: Although depth was large, rarefaction showed that sequencing of the sorted subsets was incomplete. It was observed that 5% to 6.5% of naive CD4 clonotypes were shared across four donors. The study found lower generation probabilities in non-shared clonotypes than in those shared by all four donors.

This sequence was found in a man younger than 35 in good health. Some clones in this sample may be carry-over from other donors' samples. The specimen sequenced was naive CD4+ T cells from PBMCs. The subset is: CD45RA+ positively selected. The chain employs TRBV5-4 and TRBJ2-7; 8 bases agree with TRBD2. The CDR3 protein is CASRPRGGGSHEQYF. Written as DNA, the CDR3 is TGTGCCAGCAGACCACGGGGGGGAGGGTCCCACGAGCAGTACTTC.